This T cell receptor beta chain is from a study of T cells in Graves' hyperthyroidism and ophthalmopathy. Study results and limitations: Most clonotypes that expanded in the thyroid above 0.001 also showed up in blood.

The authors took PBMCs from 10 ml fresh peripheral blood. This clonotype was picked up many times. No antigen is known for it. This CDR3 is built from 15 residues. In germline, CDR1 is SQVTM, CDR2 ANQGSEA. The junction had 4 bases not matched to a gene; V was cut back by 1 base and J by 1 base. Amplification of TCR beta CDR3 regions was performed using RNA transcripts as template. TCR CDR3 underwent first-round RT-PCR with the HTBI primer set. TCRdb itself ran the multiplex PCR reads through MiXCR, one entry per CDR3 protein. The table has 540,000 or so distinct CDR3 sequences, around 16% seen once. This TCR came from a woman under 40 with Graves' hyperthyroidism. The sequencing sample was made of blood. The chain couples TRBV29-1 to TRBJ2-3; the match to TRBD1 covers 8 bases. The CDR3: CSVEGTGSRTDTQYF. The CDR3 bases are TGCAGCGTTGAAGGGACAGGGTCTCGCACAGATACGCAGTATTTT.